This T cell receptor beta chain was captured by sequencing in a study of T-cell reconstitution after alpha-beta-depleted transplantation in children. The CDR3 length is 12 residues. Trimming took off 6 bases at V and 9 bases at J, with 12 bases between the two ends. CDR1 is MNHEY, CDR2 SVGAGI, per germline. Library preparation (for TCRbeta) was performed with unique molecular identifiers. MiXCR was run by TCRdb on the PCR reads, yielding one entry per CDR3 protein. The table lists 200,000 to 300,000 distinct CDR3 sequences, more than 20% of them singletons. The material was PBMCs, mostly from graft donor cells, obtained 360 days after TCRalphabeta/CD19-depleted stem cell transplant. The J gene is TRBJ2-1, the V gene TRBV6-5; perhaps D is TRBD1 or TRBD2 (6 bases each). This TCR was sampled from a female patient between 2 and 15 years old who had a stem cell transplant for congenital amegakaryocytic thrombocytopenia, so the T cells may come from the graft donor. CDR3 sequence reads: CASSPRGREQFF. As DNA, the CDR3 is TGTGCCAGCAGCCCCCGGGGGCGTGAGCAGTTCTTC.